These T cell receptor beta chains were read from a single sample in a study of TIL therapy for anti-PD-1-resistant metastatic lung cancer. The protocol was immunoSEQ multiplex PCR, while the TCRdb copy is restricted to in-frame clones and leaves out a portion. The sample has about 20,000 clones; 83% are singletons. The input for sequencing was blood, taken at baseline. These receptors originate from a person aged 25-85 years with non-small cell lung cancer. Each CDR3 is given without its conserved first and last residue. Fields, in order: J gene, D gene, V gene, CDR3 protein. D genes are given only for firm matches.

j_call: TRBJ2-2
d_call: -
v_call: TRBV4-3
cdr3_aa: ASSQVLGYTGELF

j_call: TRBJ2-1
d_call: TRBD2
v_call: TRBV27
cdr3_aa: ASSHGLAGGNEQF

j_call: TRBJ2-5
d_call: TRBD2
v_call: TRBV5-1
cdr3_aa: ASSWTSGAQETQY

j_call: TRBJ1-1
d_call: -
v_call: TRBV7-9
cdr3_aa: ASSFPGTEAF

j_call: TRBJ1-1
d_call: -
v_call: TRBV28
cdr3_aa: ASSLGGLRTEAF

j_call: TRBJ1-1
d_call: TRBD1
v_call: TRBV28
cdr3_aa: ASSSPNRQGHTEAF

j_call: TRBJ1-5
d_call: TRBD1
v_call: TRBV28
cdr3_aa: ASSLHPGTENQPQH

j_call: TRBJ1-3
d_call: -
v_call: TRBV6-5
cdr3_aa: ASSLTPSSGNTIY

j_call: TRBJ1-1
d_call: -
v_call: TRBV29-1
cdr3_aa: SVVGGEAF

j_call: TRBJ2-7
d_call: -
v_call: TRBV4-3
cdr3_aa: ASSQALRSHEQY

j_call: TRBJ1-6
d_call: -
v_call: TRBV6-1
cdr3_aa: AARGPDNSPLH

j_call: TRBJ2-5
d_call: TRBD2
v_call: TRBV5-1
cdr3_aa: ASTRLAGAQETQY

j_call: TRBJ2-1
d_call: -
v_call: TRBV18
cdr3_aa: ASSPAGYNEQF

j_call: TRBJ2-5
d_call: TRBD2
v_call: TRBV7-2
cdr3_aa: ASSSSGGPQETQY

j_call: TRBJ1-1
d_call: -
v_call: TRBV19
cdr3_aa: ASSAQWATEAF

j_call: TRBJ2-1
d_call: TRBD2
v_call: TRBV29-1
cdr3_aa: SVILAERYPFNEQF

j_call: TRBJ2-7
d_call: TRBD2
v_call: TRBV10-3
cdr3_aa: AISDTGTSVYEQY

j_call: TRBJ2-7
d_call: TRBD2
v_call: TRBV29-1
cdr3_aa: SVGGKREREQY